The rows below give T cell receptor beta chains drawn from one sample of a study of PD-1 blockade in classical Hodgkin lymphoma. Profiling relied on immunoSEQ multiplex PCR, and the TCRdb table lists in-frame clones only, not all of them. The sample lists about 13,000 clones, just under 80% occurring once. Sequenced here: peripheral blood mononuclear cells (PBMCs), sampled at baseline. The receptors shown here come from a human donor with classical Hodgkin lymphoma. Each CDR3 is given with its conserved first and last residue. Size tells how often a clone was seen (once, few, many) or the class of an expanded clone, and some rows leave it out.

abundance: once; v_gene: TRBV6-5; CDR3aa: CASSYRTGTDTQYF
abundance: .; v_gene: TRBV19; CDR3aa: CASSIGGTGGDEGYTF
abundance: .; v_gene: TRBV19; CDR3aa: CASSIEPGRTDTQYF
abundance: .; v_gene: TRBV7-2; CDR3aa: CASSLAGNTIYF
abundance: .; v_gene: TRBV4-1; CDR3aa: CASSQDPSGTANGREQFF
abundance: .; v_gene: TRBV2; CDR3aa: CASSGSGSYEQYF
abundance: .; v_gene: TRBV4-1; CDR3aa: CASSHSMNRVSTDTQYF
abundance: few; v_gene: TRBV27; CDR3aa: CASSRGALYEQYF
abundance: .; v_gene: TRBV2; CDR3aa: CASRLQGGSNQPQHF
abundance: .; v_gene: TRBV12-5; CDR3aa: CASGLVLGGIAGRSYNEQFF
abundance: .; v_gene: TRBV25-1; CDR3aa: CASGGRLDNEQFF
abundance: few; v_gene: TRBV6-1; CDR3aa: CASSDEGAGANVLTF
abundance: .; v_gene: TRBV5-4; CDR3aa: CASSLPGDGYTF
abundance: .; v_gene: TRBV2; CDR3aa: CASSELAGTADEIQETQYF
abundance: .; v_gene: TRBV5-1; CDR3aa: CASSLAGGRGDTQYF
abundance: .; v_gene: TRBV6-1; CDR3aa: CASSEGTGHTDTQYF
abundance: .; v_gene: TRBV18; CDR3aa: CASSPEGGQETQYF
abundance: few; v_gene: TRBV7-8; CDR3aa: CASSPDTDTQYF
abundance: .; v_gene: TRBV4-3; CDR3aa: CASSQEGPSSEQFF
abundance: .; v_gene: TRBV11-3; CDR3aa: CASSFRYEQFF
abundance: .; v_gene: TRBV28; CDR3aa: CASSFTGGYGYTF
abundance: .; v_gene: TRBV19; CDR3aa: CASSIAPIGPESLYYGYTF
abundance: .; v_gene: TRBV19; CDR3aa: CASSRQGVTGNTIYF
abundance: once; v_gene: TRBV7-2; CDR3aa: CASSPSGSTDTQYF
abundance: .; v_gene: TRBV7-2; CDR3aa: CASSVGNTIYF
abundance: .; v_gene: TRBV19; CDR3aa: CASTRAYGTEAFF
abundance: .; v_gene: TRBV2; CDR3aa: CASRAGQGTNTEAFF
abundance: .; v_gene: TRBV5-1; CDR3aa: CASSPYRTQETQYF
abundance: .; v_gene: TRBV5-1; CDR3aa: CASSLEKGSGRAKLGNEQFF
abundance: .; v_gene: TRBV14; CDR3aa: CASSQVEILTTNEKLFF
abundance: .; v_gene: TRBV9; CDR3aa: CASSSRLGDFGTDTQYF
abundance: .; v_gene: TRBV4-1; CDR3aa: CASSQDPGVKRLEAFF
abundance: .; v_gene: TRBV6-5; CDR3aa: CASLSPREGADTQYF
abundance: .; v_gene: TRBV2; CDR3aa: CASTDFSNQPQHF
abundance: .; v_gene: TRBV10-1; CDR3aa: CASSAGGNGNEQFF
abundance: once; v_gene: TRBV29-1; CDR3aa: CSHNPGTSTDTQYF
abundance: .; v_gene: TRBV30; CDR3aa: CAWSANHNEQFF
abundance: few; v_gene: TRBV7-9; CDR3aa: CASSFTSLWQYF
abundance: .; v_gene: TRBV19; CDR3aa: CASSIQGRSGTDTQYF
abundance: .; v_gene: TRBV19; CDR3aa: CASSGLAVYNEQFF
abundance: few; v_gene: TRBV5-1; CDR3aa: CASSLGREVSYEQYF
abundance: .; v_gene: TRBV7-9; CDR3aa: CASSSDRDRTF
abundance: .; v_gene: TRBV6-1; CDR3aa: CASSDRGRWETQYF
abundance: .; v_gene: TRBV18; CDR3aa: CASSPPVLVDSSYEQYF
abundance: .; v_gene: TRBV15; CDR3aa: CATSSYRGPETQYF
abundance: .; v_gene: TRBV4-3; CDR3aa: CASSQERSGSPYEQYF